This T cell receptor beta chain was captured by sequencing in a study of tumor-infiltrating lymphocytes in primary liver carcinoma. Study-level points and caveats: Blood's top-250-clone fraction was significantly lower than that of tumors (p = 0.039).

CDR1 and CDR2 (germline): SEHNR, FQNEAQ (reference sequence). This CDR3 spans 16 amino acids. With about 470 ng total RNA as template and a constant-region primer, TCR beta cDNA was made. ARM-PCR was slightly modified, and three nested multiplex PCR rounds with it gave rise to the TCR beta libraries. A C-beta reverse primer was combined with TRBV1-TRBV30 forward primers in the first two PCR rounds, and each round had around 11 cycles. Via MiXCR, TCRdb re-called the multiplex PCR reads, giving one row per CDR3 protein. The sample yields 20,000 to 30,000 distinct CDR3 sequences, 70% to 80% seen once. DNA and RNA were both co-extracted from roughly 18-30 mg of bulk tissue that had not been sorted. In the case of this clonotype: Its target is not known. An end of the junction differs from the germline gene, which may be a read error.

The chain joins TRBV7-9 to TRBJ2-1, with 11 bases identical to TRBD2. Sequences were obtained from liver tumor tissue from sampling region 5. Noted subset: tumor region T5, tumor centre. This TCR was recovered from a woman in her twenties or thirties with primary liver carcinoma and hepatitis B virus infection. CDR3: CASSLGTSGARTEQFF. The CDR3, as DNA: TGTGCAAGCAGCTTAGGGACTAGCGGAGCTAGGACTGAGCAGTTCTTC.